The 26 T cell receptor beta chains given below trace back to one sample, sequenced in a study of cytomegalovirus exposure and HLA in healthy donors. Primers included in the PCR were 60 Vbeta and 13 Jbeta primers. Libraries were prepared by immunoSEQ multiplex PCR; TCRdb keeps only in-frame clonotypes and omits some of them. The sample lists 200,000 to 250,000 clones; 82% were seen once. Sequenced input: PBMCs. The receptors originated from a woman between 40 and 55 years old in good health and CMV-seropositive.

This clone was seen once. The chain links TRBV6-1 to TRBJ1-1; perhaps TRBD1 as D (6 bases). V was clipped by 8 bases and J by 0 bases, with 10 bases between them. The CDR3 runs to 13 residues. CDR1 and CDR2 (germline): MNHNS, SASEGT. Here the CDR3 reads CASLGQMNTEAFF. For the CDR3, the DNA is TGTGCCAGCCTCGGACAGATGAACACTGAAGCTTTCTTT.

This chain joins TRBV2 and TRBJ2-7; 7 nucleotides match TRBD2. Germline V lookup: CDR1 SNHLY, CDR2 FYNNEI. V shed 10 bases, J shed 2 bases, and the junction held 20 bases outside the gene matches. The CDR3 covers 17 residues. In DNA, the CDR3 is TGTGCCACCCCGGGGGAGGGGATGTCGACTAGCCCCTACGAGCAGTACTTC. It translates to CATPGEGMSTSPYEQYF.

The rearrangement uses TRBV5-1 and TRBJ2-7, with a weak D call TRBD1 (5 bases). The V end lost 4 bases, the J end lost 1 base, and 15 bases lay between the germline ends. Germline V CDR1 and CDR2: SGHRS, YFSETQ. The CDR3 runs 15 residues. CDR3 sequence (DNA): TGCGCCAGCAGCCGGCCAGGGCAGGGTTCCTACGAGCAGTACTTC. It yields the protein CASSRPGQGSYEQYF. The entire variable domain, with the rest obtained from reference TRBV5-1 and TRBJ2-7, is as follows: KAGVTQTPRYLIKTRGQQVTLSCSPISGHRSVSWYQQTPGQGLQFLFEYFSETQRNKGNFPGRFSGRQFSNSRSEMNVSTLELGDSALYLCASSRPGQGSYEQYFGPGTRLTVT.

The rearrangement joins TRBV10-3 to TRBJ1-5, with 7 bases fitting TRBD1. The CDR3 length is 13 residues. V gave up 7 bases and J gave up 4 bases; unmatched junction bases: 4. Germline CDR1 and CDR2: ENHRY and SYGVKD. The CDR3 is CAITDRWNQPQHF. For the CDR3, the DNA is TGTGCCATCACGGACAGGTGGAATCAGCCCCAGCATTTT.

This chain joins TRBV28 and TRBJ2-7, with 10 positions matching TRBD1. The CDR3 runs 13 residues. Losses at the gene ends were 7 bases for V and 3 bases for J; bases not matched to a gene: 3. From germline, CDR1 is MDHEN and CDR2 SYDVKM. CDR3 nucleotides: TGTGCCAGCACCGGACAGGGGGGCTACGAGCAGTACTTC. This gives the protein CASTGQGGYEQYF.

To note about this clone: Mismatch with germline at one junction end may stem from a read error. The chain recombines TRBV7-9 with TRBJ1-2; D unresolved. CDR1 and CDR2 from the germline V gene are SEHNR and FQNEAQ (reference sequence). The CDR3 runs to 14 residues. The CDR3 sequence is CSSSLERPGYGYTF. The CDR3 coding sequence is TGTTCCAGCAGCTTAGAGCGGCCGGGTTATGGCTACACCTTC.

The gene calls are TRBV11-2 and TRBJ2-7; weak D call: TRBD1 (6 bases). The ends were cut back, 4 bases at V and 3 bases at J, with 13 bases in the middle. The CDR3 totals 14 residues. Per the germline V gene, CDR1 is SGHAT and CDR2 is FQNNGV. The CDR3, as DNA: TGTGCCAGCAGCTATTACAGGGCAGGCTACGAGCAGTACTTC. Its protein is CASSYYRAGYEQYF. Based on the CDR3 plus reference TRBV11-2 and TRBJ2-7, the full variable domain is EAGVAQSPRYKIIEKRQSVAFWCNPISGHATLYWYQQILGQGPKLLIQFQNNGVVDDSQLPKDRFSAERLKGVDSTLKIQPAKLEDSAVYLCASSYYRAGYEQYFGPGTRLTVT.

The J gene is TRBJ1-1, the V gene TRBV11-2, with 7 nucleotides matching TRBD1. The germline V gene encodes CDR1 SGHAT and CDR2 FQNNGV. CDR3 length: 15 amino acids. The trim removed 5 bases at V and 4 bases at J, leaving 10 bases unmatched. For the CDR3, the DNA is TGTGCCAGCAGCACCAGACAGGGAGGTTCCACTGAAGCTTTCTTT. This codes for CASSTRQGGSTEAFF. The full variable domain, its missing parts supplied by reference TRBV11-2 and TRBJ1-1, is EAGVAQSPRYKIIEKRQSVAFWCNPISGHATLYWYQQILGQGPKLLIQFQNNGVVDDSQLPKDRFSAERLKGVDSTLKIQPAKLEDSAVYLCASSTRQGGSTEAFFGQGTRLTVV.

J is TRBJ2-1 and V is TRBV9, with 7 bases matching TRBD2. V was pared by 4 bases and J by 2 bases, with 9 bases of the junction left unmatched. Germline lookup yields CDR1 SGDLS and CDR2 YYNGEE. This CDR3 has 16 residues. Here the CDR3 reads CASSSTGTNTYNEQFF. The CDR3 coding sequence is TGTGCCAGCAGCTCCACCGGGACTAATACCTACAATGAGCAGTTCTTC.

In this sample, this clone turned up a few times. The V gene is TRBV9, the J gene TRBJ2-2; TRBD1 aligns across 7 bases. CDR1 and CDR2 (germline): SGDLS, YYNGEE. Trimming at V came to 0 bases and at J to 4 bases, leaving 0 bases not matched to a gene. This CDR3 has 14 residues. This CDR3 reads CASSVGDSTGELFF. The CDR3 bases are TGTGCCAGCAGCGTAGGGGACAGCACCGGGGAGCTGTTTTTT.

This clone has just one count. The CDR3 sequence: CASSALPGGTQYF. In DNA, the CDR3 is TGTGCCAGCAGCGCCCTCCCCGGAGGTACGCAGTATTTT. The chain joins TRBV9 to TRBJ2-3; D might be TRBD2 (5 bases). V was trimmed by 3 bases and J by 8 bases, leaving 13 bases between them. The germline gives CDR1 SGDLS, CDR2 YYNGEE. The CDR3 totals 13 residues.

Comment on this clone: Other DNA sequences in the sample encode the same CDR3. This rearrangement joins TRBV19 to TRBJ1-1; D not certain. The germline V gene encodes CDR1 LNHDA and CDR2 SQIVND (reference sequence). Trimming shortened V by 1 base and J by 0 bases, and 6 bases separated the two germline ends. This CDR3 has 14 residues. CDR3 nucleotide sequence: TGTGCCAGTAGTATAGGGCAGGTGAACACTGAAGCTTTCTTT. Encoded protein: CASSIGQVNTEAFF.

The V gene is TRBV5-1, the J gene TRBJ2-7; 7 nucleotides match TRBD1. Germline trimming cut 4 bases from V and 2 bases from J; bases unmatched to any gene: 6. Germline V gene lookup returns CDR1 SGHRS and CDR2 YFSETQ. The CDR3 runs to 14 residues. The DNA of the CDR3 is TGCGCCAGCAGCCCGGACAGGATCACCTACGAGCAGTACTTC. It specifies CASSPDRITYEQYF.

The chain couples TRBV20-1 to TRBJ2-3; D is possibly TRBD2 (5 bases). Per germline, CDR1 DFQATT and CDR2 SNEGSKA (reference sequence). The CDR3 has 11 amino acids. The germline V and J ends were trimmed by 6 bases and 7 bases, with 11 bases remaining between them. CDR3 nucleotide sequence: TGCAGTGCGAGGACTGGTCATACGCAGTATTTT. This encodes CSARTGHTQYF.

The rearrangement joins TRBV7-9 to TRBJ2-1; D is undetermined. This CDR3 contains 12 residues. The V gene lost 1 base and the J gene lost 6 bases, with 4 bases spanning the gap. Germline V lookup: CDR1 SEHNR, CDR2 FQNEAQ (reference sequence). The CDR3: CASSLGINEQFF. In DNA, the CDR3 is TGTGCCAGCAGCTTAGGTATCAATGAGCAGTTCTTC.

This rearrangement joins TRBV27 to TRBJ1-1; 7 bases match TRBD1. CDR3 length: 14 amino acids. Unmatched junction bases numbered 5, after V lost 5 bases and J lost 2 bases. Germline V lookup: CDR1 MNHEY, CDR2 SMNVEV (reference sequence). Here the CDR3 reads CASSGYRGNTEAFF. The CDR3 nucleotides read TGTGCCAGCAGTGGGTACAGGGGAAACACTGAAGCTTTCTTT.

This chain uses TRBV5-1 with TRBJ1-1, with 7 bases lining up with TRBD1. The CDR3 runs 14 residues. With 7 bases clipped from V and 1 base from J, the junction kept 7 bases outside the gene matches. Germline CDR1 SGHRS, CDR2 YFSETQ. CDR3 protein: CASSTGTANTEAFF. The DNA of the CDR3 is TGCGCCAGCTCAACCGGGACAGCGAACACTGAAGCTTTCTTT.

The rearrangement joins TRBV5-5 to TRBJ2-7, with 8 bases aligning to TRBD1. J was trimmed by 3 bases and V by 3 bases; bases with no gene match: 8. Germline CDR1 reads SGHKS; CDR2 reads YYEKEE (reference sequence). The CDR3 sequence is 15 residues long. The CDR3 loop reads CASSWGTGTFYEQYF. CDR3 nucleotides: TGTGCCAGCAGCTGGGGGACAGGAACTTTCTACGAGCAGTACTTC.

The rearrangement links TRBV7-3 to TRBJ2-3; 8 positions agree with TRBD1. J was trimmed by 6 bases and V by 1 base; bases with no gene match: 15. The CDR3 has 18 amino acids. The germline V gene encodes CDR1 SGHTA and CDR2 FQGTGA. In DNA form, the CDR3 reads TGTGCCAGCAGCTTAAACTTCGGTTCAGGGGGCGGACCGGATACGCAGTATTTT. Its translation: CASSLNFGSGGGPDTQYF.

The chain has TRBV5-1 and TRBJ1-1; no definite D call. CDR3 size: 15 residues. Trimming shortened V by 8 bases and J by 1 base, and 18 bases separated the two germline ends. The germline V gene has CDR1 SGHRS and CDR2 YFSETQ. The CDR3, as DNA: TGCGCCAGGGCCTTTAAACACCCCCCGAACACTGAAGCTTTCTTT. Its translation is CARAFKHPPNTEAFF.

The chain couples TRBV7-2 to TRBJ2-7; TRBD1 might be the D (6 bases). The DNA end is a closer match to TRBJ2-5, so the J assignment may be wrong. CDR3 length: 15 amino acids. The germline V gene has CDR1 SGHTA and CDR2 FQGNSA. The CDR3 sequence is CASSLTTGLGETQYF. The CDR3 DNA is TGTGCCAGCAGCTTAACCACAGGGCTCGGAGAGACCCAGTACTTC.

CDR3 DNA sequence: TGTGCCAGCAGTGGACAGGGGGCGGGTGATGAAAAACTGTTTTTT. It is translated as CASSGQGAGDEKLFF. V gene TRBV6-1 combines with J gene TRBJ1-4, with 10 bases fitting TRBD1. The CDR3 is made up of 15 amino acids. From germline, CDR1 is MNHNS and CDR2 SASEGT. Trimming took 4 bases from V and 6 from J; bases not matched to a gene: 5.

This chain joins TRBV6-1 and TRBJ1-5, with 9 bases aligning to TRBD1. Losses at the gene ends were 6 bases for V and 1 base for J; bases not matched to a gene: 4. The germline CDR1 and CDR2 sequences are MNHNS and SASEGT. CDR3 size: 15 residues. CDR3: CASRGTGLSNQPQHF. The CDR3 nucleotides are TGTGCCAGCAGGGGGACAGGGTTGAGCAATCAGCCCCAGCATTTT.

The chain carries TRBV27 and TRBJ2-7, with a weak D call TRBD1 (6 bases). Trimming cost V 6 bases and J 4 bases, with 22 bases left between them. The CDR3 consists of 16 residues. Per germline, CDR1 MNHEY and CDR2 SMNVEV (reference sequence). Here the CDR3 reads CASSRQGGRARYEQYF. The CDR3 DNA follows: TGTGCCAGCAGCCGTCAAGGGGGAAGAGCTCGGTACGAGCAGTACTTC.

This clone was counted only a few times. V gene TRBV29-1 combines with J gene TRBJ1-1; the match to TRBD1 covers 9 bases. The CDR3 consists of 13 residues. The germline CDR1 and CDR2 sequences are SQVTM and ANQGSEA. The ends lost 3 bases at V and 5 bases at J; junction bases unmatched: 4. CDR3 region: CSVEGQGRTEAFF. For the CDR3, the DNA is TGCAGCGTTGAGGGACAGGGAAGGACTGAAGCTTTCTTT.

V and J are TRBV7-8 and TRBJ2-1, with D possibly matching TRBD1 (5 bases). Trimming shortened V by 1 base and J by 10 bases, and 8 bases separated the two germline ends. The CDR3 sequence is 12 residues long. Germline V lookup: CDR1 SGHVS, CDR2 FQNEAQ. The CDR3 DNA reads TGTGCCAGCAGCTTAGAGGGGTTGGAGCAGTTCTTC. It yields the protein CASSLEGLEQFF.